This T cell receptor beta chain was captured by sequencing in a study of T cell changes during pregnancy in multiple sclerosis. The germline gives CDR1 GTSNPN, CDR2 SVGIG (reference sequence). The CDR3 is 12 residues long. V shed 7 bases and J 2 bases; nucleotides not matched to a gene: 4. Assay: immunoSEQ multiplex PCR; the TCRdb copy retains only in-frame clones and omits some. Among about 48,000 clones listed, roughly 85% were seen once. The V and J genes are TRBV30 and TRBJ2-7; TRBD1 aligns across 8 bases. Sequences were derived from CD4+ T cells from peripheral blood mononuclear cells, sampled in the second trimester of pregnancy. This clonotype was sampled from a female donor with multiple sclerosis, enrolled in a pregnancy study. CDR3 amino acids: CASGTGAYEQYF. The CDR3 DNA reads TGTGCCTCCGGGACAGGTGCCTACGAGCAGTACTTC.